This T cell receptor beta chain came from a study of glioma-infiltrating T cells after dendritic cell vaccination. Study-wide background: Autologous tumor lysate was loaded overnight onto monocyte-derived dendritic cells grown seven days with IL-4 and GM-CSF. Three intradermal dendritic cell vaccine injections were given every two weeks.

The immunoSEQ assay amplified TCRB CDR3 from up to roughly 2 ug DNA. Assay: immunoSEQ multiplex PCR; the TCRdb copy retains only in-frame clones and omits some. The sample consists of roughly 100,000 clones, 80% to 85% of them appearing once. Per germline, CDR1 SGDLS and CDR2 YYNGEE. Trimming cost V 0 bases and J 11 bases; bases outside gene matches: 9. CDR3 size: 14 residues. This clone is a singleton in its sample. Time point meaning: after dendritic cell vaccination, including at tumor progression/relapse. Blood PBMC samples: pre-vaccination, two weeks post third vaccination, and at tumor progression.

V gene TRBV9 combines with J gene TRBJ2-5, with 8 bases lining up with TRBD1. The sequenced sample was blood, obtained after dendritic cell vaccination. The clonotype originates from a human donor with glioblastoma. The CDR3 region has the DNA TGTGCCAGCAGCGTAGCTGTAGGGGGACAGGAGCAGTACTTC. Residues: CASSVAVGGQEQYF.